The T cell receptor (beta chain) described here comes from a study of breast tumors, draining lymph nodes, adjacent tissues. The study's findings and limits: Luminal-like breast cancer showed significantly higher tumor–nontumor repertoire similarity than basal-like. That most tumor T cells come from lymph nodes remained unproven. Data fit most tumor T cells coming from lymph node, expanding in tumor. Compared with lymph nodes, tumors were less diverse; compared with nontumor tissue, more.

One entry per CDR3 protein, called by TCRdb with MiXCR from the multiplex PCR reads. The sample includes 20,000 to 25,000 distinct CDR3 sequences, around 50% seen only once; the top ten take approximately 14%. Worth noting for this clonotype: Antigen: not known.

Germline V CDR1 and CDR2: SGDLS, YYNGEE. This CDR3 is 13 amino acids long. Trimming removed 0 bases from V and 3 bases from J, with 6 bases in between. Specimen: breast tumor tissue. V usage is TRBV9 and J usage is TRBJ1-2; maybe TRBD1 (5 bases). This clonotype was sampled from a female donor with breast cancer. Some clones in this sample may be carry-over from other donors' samples. CDR3 DNA sequence: TGTGCCAGCAGCGTAGGGGGGGACTATGGCTACACCTTC. Amino acids: CASSVGGDYGYTF.